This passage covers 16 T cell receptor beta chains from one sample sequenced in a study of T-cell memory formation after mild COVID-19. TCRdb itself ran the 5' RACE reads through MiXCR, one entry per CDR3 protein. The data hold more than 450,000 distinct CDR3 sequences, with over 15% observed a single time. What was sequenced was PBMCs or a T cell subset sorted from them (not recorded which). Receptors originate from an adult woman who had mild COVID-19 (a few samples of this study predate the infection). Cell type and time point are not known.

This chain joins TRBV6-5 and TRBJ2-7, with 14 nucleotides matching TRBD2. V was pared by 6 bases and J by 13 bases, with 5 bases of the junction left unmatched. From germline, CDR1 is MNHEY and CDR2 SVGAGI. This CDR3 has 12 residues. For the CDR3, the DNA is TGTGCCAGCAGGGGACTAGCGGGAGTAATTTACTTC. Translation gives CASRGLAGVIYF.

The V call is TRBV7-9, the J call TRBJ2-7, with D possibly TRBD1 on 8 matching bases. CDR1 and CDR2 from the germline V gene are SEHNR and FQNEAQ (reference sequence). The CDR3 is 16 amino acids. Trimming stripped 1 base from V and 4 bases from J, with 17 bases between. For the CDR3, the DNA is TGTGCCAGCAGCTTAGACTCTGGACAGGGACTATACGAGCAGTACTTC. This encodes CASSLDSGQGLYEQYF.

The CDR3 reads CSASFYGQVYEQYF. CDR3 DNA: TGCAGTGCTAGCTTCTACGGACAGGTATACGAGCAGTACTTC. The chain has TRBV20-1 and TRBJ2-7, with 7 bases matching TRBD1. Losses at the gene ends were 3 bases for V and 4 bases for J; bases not matched to a gene: 9. CDR3 size: 14 residues. Germline V lookup: CDR1 DFQATT, CDR2 SNEGSKA (reference sequence).

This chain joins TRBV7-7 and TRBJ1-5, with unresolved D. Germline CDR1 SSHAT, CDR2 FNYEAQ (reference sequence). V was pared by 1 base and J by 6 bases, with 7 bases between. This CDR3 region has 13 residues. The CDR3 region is CASSLDRFQPQHF. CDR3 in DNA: TGTGCCAGCAGCTTAGATAGGTTTCAGCCCCAGCATTTT. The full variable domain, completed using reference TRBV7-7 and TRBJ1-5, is GAGVSQSPRYKVTKRGQDVTLRCDPISSHATLYWYQQALGQGPEFLTYFNYEAQPDKSGLPSDRFSAERPEGSISTLTIQRTEQRDSAMYRCASSLDRFQPQHFGDGTRLSIL.

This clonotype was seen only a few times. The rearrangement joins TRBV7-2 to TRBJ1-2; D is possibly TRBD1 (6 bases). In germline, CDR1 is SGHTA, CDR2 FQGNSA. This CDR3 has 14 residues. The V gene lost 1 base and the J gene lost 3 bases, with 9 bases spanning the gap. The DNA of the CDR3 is TGTGCCAGCAGCTTAGGGACAGCTTACTATGGCTACACCTTC. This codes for CASSLGTAYYGYTF.

Here the CDR3 reads CASSASENTEAFF. CDR3 nucleotides: TGTGCCAGCAGCGCCAGCGAGAACACTGAAGCTTTCTTT. The chain combines TRBV7-9 with TRBJ1-1; D is uncertain. V gave up 5 bases and J gave up 1 base, with 8 bases separating them. CDR1 and CDR2 from the germline V gene are SEHNR and FQNEAQ (reference sequence). CDR3 length equals 13 residues.

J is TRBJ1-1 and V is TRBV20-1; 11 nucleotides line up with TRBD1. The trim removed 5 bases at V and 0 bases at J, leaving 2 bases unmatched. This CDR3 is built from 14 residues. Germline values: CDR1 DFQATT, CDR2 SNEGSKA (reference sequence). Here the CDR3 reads CSAGQGAVNTEAFF. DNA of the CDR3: TGCAGTGCTGGACAGGGGGCAGTGAACACTGAAGCTTTCTTT.

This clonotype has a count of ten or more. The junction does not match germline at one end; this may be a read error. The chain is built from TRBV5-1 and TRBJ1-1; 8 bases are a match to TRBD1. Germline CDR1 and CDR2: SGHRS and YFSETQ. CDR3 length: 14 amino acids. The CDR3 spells CASSRGQGNTEAFF. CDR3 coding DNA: TGTGCCAGCAGCCGAGGACAGGGGAACACTGAAGCTTTCTTT.

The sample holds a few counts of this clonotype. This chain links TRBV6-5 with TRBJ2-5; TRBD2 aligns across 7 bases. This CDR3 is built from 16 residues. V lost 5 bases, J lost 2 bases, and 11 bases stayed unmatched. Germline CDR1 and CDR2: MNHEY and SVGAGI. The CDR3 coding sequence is TGTGCCAGCAGTCATGAGGTGGCGGGAGCACAAGAGACCCAGTACTTC. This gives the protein CASSHEVAGAQETQYF.

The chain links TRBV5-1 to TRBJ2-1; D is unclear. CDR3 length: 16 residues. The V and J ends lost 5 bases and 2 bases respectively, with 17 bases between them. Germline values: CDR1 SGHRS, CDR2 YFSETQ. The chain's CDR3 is CASSAGILVTYNEQFF. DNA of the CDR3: TGCGCCAGCAGTGCAGGAATCCTAGTAACCTACAATGAGCAGTTCTTC.

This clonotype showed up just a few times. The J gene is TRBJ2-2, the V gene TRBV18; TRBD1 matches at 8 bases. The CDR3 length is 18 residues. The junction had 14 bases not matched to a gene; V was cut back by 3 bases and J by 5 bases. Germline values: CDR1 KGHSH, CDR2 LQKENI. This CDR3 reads CASSPSSGGYLRTGELFF. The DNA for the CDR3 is TGTGCCAGCTCACCCTCGTCAGGGGGCTATCTGAGGACCGGGGAGCTGTTTTTT.

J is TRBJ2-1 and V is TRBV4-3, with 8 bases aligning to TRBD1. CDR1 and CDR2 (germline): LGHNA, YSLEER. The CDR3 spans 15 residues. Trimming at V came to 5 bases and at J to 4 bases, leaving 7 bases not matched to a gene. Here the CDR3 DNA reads TGCGCCAGCAGCACCGGGACAGGAGTATACAATGAGCAGTTCTTC. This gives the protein CASSTGTGVYNEQFF.

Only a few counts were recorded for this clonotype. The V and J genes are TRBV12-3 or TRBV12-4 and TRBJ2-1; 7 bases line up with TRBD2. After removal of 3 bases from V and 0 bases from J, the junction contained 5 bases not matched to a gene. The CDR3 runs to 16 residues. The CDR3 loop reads CASSFGSGTSYNEQFF. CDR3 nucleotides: TGTGCCAGCAGTTTTGGAAGCGGGACCTCCTACAATGAGCAGTTCTTC.

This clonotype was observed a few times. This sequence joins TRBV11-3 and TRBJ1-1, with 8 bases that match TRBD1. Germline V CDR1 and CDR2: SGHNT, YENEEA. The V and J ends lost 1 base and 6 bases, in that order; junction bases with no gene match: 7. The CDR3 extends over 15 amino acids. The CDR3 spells CASSLGAGGLPEAFF. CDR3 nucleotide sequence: TGTGCCAGCAGCTTAGGGGCAGGGGGCCTTCCTGAAGCTTTCTTT.

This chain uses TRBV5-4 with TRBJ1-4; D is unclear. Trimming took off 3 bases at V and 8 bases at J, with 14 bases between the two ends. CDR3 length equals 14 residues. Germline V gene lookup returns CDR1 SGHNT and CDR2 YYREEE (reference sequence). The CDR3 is CASSSGRTPEKLFF. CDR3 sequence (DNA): TGTGCCAGCAGCTCCGGAAGGACCCCAGAAAAACTGTTTTTT.

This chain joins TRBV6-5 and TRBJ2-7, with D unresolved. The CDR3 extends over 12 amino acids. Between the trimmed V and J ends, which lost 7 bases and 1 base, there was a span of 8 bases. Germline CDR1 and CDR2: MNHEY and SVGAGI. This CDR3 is CASTGTSYEQYF. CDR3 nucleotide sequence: TGTGCCAGCACCGGCACATCCTACGAGCAGTACTTC.